A single sample is the source of the 29 T cell receptor beta chains below, sequenced in a study of cytomegalovirus exposure and HLA in healthy donors. PCR amplification relied on 60 Vbeta primers (plus 13 Jbeta primers). Sequenced by immunoSEQ multiplex PCR; TCRdb stores in-frame clones only, minus some. The data show approximately 180,000 clones, 77% seen once. Source material: PBMCs. The receptor set was obtained from a woman aged 25 to 39 in good health and CMV-seropositive.

The V call is TRBV5-1, the J call TRBJ1-1; 8 bases agree with TRBD1. The CDR3 loop spans 15 amino acids. The ends lost 3 bases at V and 4 bases at J; junction bases unmatched: 8. In germline, CDR1 is SGHRS, CDR2 YFSETQ. The CDR3 here is CASSSSRQGITEAFF. The DNA for the CDR3 is TGCGCCAGCAGCTCGTCCAGACAGGGGATCACTGAAGCTTTCTTT.

The CDR3 loop is CAWGVQGVQPQHF. The CDR3 DNA reads TGTGCCTGGGGGGTTCAGGGGGTTCAGCCCCAGCATTTT. The V gene is TRBV30, the J gene TRBJ1-5; 7 bases agree with TRBD1. Germline V gives CDR1 GTSNPN, CDR2 SVGIG (reference sequence). The CDR3 extends over 13 amino acids. The junction had 7 bases not matched to a gene; V was cut back by 5 bases and J by 6 bases.

This clone has only a few counts. CDR3 residues: CASSIGQHSNQPQHF. As DNA, the CDR3 is TGTGCCAGTAGTATCGGACAGCATAGCAATCAGCCCCAGCATTTT. This chain uses TRBV19 with TRBJ1-5; maybe TRBD1 (6 bases). CDR3 length: 15 amino acids. V gave up 3 bases and J gave up 0 bases, with 9 bases separating them. Germline values: CDR1 LNHDA, CDR2 SQIVND (reference sequence).

This chain connects TRBV30 to TRBJ1-1; D unclear. This CDR3 spans 13 amino acids. Germline assignment: CDR1 GTSNPN and CDR2 SVGIG (reference sequence). Trimming removed 6 bases from V and 8 bases from J, with 19 bases in between. Here the CDR3 reads CACRSGRYAEAFF. The DNA for the CDR3 is TGTGCCTGCAGAAGCGGGAGGTATGCCGAAGCTTTCTTT. The full variable domain, in which reference TRBV30 and TRBJ1-1 provide the parts outside the CDR3, is SQTIHQWPATLVQPVGSPLSLECTVEGTSNPNLYWYRQAAGRGLQLLFYSVGIGQISSEVPQNLSASRPQDRQFILSSKKLLLSDSGFYLCACRSGRYAEAFFGQGTRLTVV.

The chain joins TRBV7-2 to TRBJ1-2; D remains ambiguous. Germline CDR1 SGHTA, CDR2 FQGNSA. CDR3 size: 15 residues. Trimming removed 1 base at V and 4 bases at J, with 13 bases between. Here the CDR3 reads CASSLDQQFGYGYTF. CDR3 DNA: TGTGCCAGCAGCTTAGACCAACAGTTTGGCTATGGCTACACCTTC.

This chain connects TRBV7-6 to TRBJ2-7; the D gene is possibly TRBD2 (6 bases). This CDR3 is built from 15 residues. The germline V gene has CDR1 SGHVS and CDR2 FNYEAQ. Trimming shortened V by 5 bases and J by 0 bases, and 14 bases separated the two germline ends. The CDR3 DNA is TGTGCCAGCAGCCCTGCCGGGCGGGGCTCCTACGAGCAGTACTTC. Translation: CASSPAGRGSYEQYF. The full variable domain, with the rest looked up from reference TRBV7-6 and TRBJ2-7, is GAGVSQSPRYKVTKRGQDVALRCDPISGHVSLYWYRQALGQGPEFLTYFNYEAQQDKSGLPNDRFSAERPEGSISTLTIQRTEQRDSAMYRCASSPAGRGSYEQYFGPGTRLTVT.

Only a few counts were recorded for this clone. V gene TRBV5-8 combines with J gene TRBJ2-7, with D possibly TRBD2 on 5 matching bases. V dropped 4 bases and J dropped 0 bases, with 11 bases sitting between them. The germline V gene encodes CDR1 SGHTS and CDR2 YDEGEE. The CDR3 loop spans 14 amino acids. The CDR3 nucleotides read TGTGCCAGCAGCGGAAGGAGGAGCTCCTACGAGCAGTACTTC. Protein: CASSGRRSSYEQYF.

This sequence joins TRBV6-1 and TRBJ2-1, with 9 bases identical to TRBD2. V lost 7 bases, J lost 2 bases, and 3 bases stayed unmatched. Germline V gives CDR1 MNHNS, CDR2 SASEGT. The CDR3 loop spans 14 amino acids. The CDR3 loop reads CASKRLAAYNEQFF. DNA for the CDR3: TGTGCCAGCAAAAGACTAGCGGCCTACAATGAGCAGTTCTTC.

J is TRBJ2-7 and V is TRBV7-6; 10 nucleotides agree with TRBD2. The CDR3 extends over 15 amino acids. Germline CDR1 is SGHVS and CDR2 is FNYEAQ. V shed 5 bases and J 0 bases; nucleotides not matched to a gene: 4. This chain's CDR3 is CASSPRTSGSYEQYF. CDR3 nucleotides: TGTGCCAGCAGCCCCCGGACTAGCGGCTCCTACGAGCAGTACTTC.

The V gene is TRBV29-1, the J gene TRBJ2-7; 7 bases line up with TRBD1. This CDR3 contains 13 residues. V lost 4 bases and J lost 2; bases outside the gene matches: 5. Germline V CDR1 and CDR2: SQVTM, ANQGSEA. The CDR3 nucleotides are TGCAGCGTTGGACAGGGTGGGCCCTACGAGCAGTACTTC. Its protein product is CSVGQGGPYEQYF.

V and J are TRBV28 and TRBJ2-5, with D tentatively TRBD2 (6 bases). With 6 bases removed from V and 0 bases from J, the gap between germline ends came to 8 bases. The CDR3 runs to 13 residues. The V gene's germline CDR1 is MDHEN and CDR2 SYDVKM. CDR3: CASRRDYQETQYF. The CDR3 DNA is TGTGCCAGCAGACGGGACTACCAAGAGACCCAGTACTTC.

This clone was picked up a small number of times. This chain uses TRBV5-1 with TRBJ1-1, with a tentative D call TRBD1 (6 bases). Germline CDR1 SGHRS, CDR2 YFSETQ. The CDR3 loop spans 14 amino acids. Trimming stripped 0 bases from V and 6 bases from J, with 12 bases between. CDR3 in amino acids: CASSLARTEAEAFF. Here the CDR3 DNA reads TGCGCCAGCAGCTTGGCCCGGACAGAAGCTGAAGCTTTCTTT.

This chain links TRBV27 with TRBJ2-1; TRBD2 agrees at 7 bases. Per germline, CDR1 MNHEY and CDR2 SMNVEV (reference sequence). The CDR3 extends over 13 amino acids. Trimming at V came to 10 bases and at J to 8 bases, leaving 11 bases not matched to a gene. CDR3 bases: TGTGCCACTCACTCAGGCGGGAGATATGAGCAGTTCTTC. Its protein is CATHSGGRYEQFF.

The chain links TRBV2 to TRBJ2-5, with a weak D call TRBD2 (5 bases). This CDR3 has 18 amino acids. Germline V gene data show CDR1 as SNHLY and CDR2 as FYNNEI. With 10 bases removed from V and 0 bases from J, the gap between germline ends came to 27 bases. CDR3 region: CAKEVGPRHTGYQETQYF. The CDR3 DNA is TGTGCCAAGGAGGTCGGCCCCCGGCATACGGGCTACCAAGAGACCCAGTACTTC.

The V and J genes are TRBV28 and TRBJ2-5, with 7 bases matching TRBD1. J gave up 0 bases and V 1 base, and 17 bases lay outside the gene matches. This CDR3 is 20 amino acids long. Germline V gene sequence: CDR1 MDHEN, CDR2 SYDVKM. In DNA form, the CDR3 reads TGTGCCAGCAGTTTATTATTCCCGATCCAGGCAGGGGGAAACCAAGAGACCCAGTACTTC. This sequence encodes CASSLLFPIQAGGNQETQYF.

The rearrangement uses TRBV6-6 and TRBJ2-3; 12 positions match TRBD2. V was pared by 6 bases and J by 5 bases, with 3 bases of the junction left unmatched. In germline, CDR1 is MNHNY, CDR2 SVGAGI (reference sequence). The CDR3 is 14 residues long. Written as DNA, the CDR3 is TGTGCCAGCAGCAAGGGACTAGCGGGAGATACGCAGTATTTT. It codes for CASSKGLAGDTQYF.

This chain joins TRBV9 and TRBJ2-2; D is perhaps TRBD2 (6 bases). Trimming took 3 bases from V and 4 from J, leaving 13 bases between them. Germline CDR1 SGDLS, CDR2 YYNGEE. The CDR3 runs 15 residues. CDR3 amino acids: CASSAATTSTGELFF. The DNA for the CDR3 is TGTGCCAGCAGCGCTGCTACGACTAGCACCGGGGAGCTGTTTTTT.

The chain recombines TRBV4-1 with TRBJ2-7, with D perhaps matching TRBD1 (5 bases). Germline V lookup: CDR1 MGHRA, CDR2 YSYEKL. V lost 2 bases and J lost 5, with 10 bases in between. This CDR3 contains 13 residues. The CDR3 here is CASSQWQGDEQYF. The DNA for the CDR3 is TGCGCCAGCAGCCAATGGCAGGGCGACGAGCAGTACTTC.

This sequence joins TRBV2 and TRBJ1-5; D is perhaps TRBD1 (6 bases). The length of the CDR3 is 13 residues. Trimming took 4 bases from V and 5 from J, leaving 9 bases between them. Germline CDR1 SNHLY, CDR2 FYNNEI. The CDR3 reads CASSGQGYQPQHF. Written as DNA, the CDR3 is TGTGCCAGCAGTGGTCAGGGGTATCAGCCCCAGCATTTT.

This clone was counted once. J is TRBJ2-7 and V is TRBV28; D possibly corresponds to TRBD2 (7 bases). The ends were cut back, 7 bases at V and 3 bases at J, with 22 bases in the middle. The CDR3 loop spans 16 amino acids. CDR1 and CDR2 (germline): MDHEN, SYDVKM. CDR3 loop: CASTILRGGGIYEQYF. The CDR3 bases are TGTGCCAGCACCATCCTTAGGGGGGGCGGGATCTACGAGCAGTACTTC.

This clone was detected only a few times. V and J are TRBV2 and TRBJ1-2; no clear D. The CDR3 sequence is 13 residues long. Per germline, CDR1 SNHLY and CDR2 FYNNEI. Between the trimmed V and J ends, which lost 3 bases and 6 bases, there was a span of 11 bases. In DNA, the CDR3 is TGTGCCAGCAGTGATCTGAGATTCCATGGCTACACCTTC. The encoded protein is CASSDLRFHGYTF.

The chain recombines TRBV10-3 with TRBJ1-5; D is unclear. Germline V gene sequence: CDR1 ENHRY, CDR2 SYGVKD. The CDR3 contains 14 residues. Between the trimmed V and J ends, which lost 3 bases and 7 bases, there was a span of 13 bases. The CDR3 region is CAISDAGEVQPQHF. For the CDR3, the DNA is TGTGCCATCAGTGATGCCGGGGAGGTACAGCCCCAGCATTTT.

This clone was recorded a few times. The chain recombines TRBV5-1 with TRBJ2-1, with D perhaps matching TRBD2 (5 bases). Trimming removed 0 bases at V and 4 bases at J, with 23 bases between. Germline CDR1 SGHRS, CDR2 YFSETQ. The CDR3 has 19 residues. In DNA, the CDR3 is TGCGCCAGCAGCTTGGGGCCTAGCCGACGTACTCCCCTGTACAATGAGCAGTTCTTC. This sequence encodes CASSLGPSRRTPLYNEQFF.

The J gene is TRBJ2-1, the V gene TRBV10-1; 12 bases are shared with TRBD1. Germline V CDR1 and CDR2: WNHNN, SYGVQD (reference sequence). V lost 5 bases, J lost 8 bases, and 7 bases stayed unmatched. This CDR3 region has 15 residues. The CDR3 sequence is CASSRGQGARDEQFF. The CDR3, as DNA: TGCGCCAGCAGTAGGGGACAGGGGGCGCGGGATGAGCAGTTCTTC.

V usage is TRBV28 and J usage is TRBJ1-4; tentatively, D is TRBD1 (6 bases). The CDR3 contains 18 residues. Germline V gene data show CDR1 as MDHEN and CDR2 as SYDVKM. V was pared by 6 bases and J by 1 base, with 21 bases between. Written as DNA, the CDR3 is TGTGCCAGCAGCTCCCCGCGGGGGGCGGTCGGAACTAATGAAAAACTGTTTTTT. Its protein product is CASSSPRGAVGTNEKLFF.

The genes are TRBV11-1 and TRBJ2-5, with TRBD2 as a possible D gene (5 bases). The V end was cut by 1 base, the J end by 2 bases, with 17 bases between. This CDR3 comprises 17 residues. Per the germline V gene, CDR1 is SGHAT and CDR2 is FQDESV (reference sequence). CDR3 protein: CASSLGTPMALQETQYF. CDR3 nucleotide sequence: TGTGCCAGCAGCTTAGGGACTCCGATGGCCCTTCAAGAGACCCAGTACTTC.

CDR3 sequence (DNA): TGTGCCAGCAGCCGGGGGGGCAGGGCGGACACTGAAGCTTTCTTT. It yields the protein CASSRGGRADTEAFF. The V and J genes are TRBV11-1 and TRBJ1-1; D might be TRBD1 (6 bases). The V end was cut by 5 bases, the J end by 3 bases, with 16 bases between. Germline-derived CDR1 and CDR2 are SGHAT and FQDESV (reference sequence). There are 15 residues in the CDR3.

This clone was observed a few times. V usage is TRBV2 and J usage is TRBJ2-5; D perhaps matches TRBD2 (6 bases). Deletions cut 3 bases from V and 6 bases from J, with 11 bases between. The length of the CDR3 is 13 residues. Germline loops: CDR1 SNHLY, CDR2 FYNNEI. CDR3 coding DNA: TGTGCCAGCAGTGACCAGGGAGGACAGACCCAGTACTTC. Its translation: CASSDQGGQTQYF.

This chain links TRBV18 with TRBJ2-6; perhaps TRBD1 as D (5 bases). V dropped 5 bases and J dropped 0 bases, with 5 bases sitting between them. The length of the CDR3 is 14 residues. Germline CDR1 KGHSH, CDR2 LQKENI. CDR3 protein: CASSDSSGANVLTF. The CDR3 nucleotides read TGTGCCAGCTCAGACAGCTCTGGGGCCAACGTCCTGACTTTC.